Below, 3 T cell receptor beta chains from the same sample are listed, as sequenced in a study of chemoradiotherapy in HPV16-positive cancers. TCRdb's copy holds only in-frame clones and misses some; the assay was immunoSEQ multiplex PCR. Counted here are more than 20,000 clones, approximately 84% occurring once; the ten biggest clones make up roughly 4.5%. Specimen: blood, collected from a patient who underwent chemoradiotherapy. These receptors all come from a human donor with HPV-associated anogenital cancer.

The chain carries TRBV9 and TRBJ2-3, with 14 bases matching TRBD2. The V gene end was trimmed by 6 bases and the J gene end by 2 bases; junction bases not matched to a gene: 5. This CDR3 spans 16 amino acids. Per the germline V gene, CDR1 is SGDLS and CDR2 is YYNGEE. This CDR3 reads CASTGLAGGPTDTQYF. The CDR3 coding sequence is TGTGCCAGCACCGGACTAGCGGGAGGCCCCACAGATACGCAGTATTTT.

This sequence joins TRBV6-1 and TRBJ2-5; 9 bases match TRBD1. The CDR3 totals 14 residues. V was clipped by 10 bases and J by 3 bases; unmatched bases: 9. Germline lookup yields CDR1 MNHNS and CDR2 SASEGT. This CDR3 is CATLEWDREETQYF. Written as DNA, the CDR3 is TGTGCCACCTTGGAATGGGACAGGGAAGAGACCCAGTACTTC.

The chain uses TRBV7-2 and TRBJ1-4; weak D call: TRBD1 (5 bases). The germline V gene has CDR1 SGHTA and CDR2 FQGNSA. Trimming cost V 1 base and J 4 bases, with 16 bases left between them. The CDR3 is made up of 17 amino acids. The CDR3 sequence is CASSLGIFGGINEKLFF. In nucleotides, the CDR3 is TGTGCCAGCAGCTTAGGCATCTTTGGGGGGATTAATGAAAAACTGTTTTTT. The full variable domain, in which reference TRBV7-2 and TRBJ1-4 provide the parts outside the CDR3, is GAGVSQSPSNKVTEKGKDVELRCDPISGHTALYWYRQSLGQGLEFLIYFQGNSAPDKSGLPSDRFSAERTGGSVSTLTIQRTQQEDSAVYLCASSLGIFGGINEKLFFGSGTQLSVL.